What follows are 19 T cell receptor beta chains derived from one specimen sequenced in a study of shared clonotypes between healthy human individuals. The data were produced by immunoSEQ multiplex PCR, yet TCRdb's version contains in-frame clones alone and is incomplete. The sample has 2 million to 2.5 million clones, 92% seen once. The sample consisted of naive CD4+ T cells from PBMCs. Subset meaning: CD45RA+ positively selected. The receptor set was obtained from a man younger than 30 in good health. Some clones in this sample may be carry-over from other donors' samples.

This chain connects TRBV6-6 to TRBJ1-5, with 7 bases fitting TRBD1. Germline V lookup: CDR1 MNHNY, CDR2 SVGAGI (reference sequence). The CDR3 is 15 residues long. V shed 4 bases, J shed 6 bases, and the junction held 9 bases outside the gene matches. CDR3 protein: CASSSGTAVRQPQHF. As DNA, the CDR3 is TGTGCCAGCAGTTCCGGGACAGCGGTACGTCAGCCCCAGCATTTT.

The rearrangement links TRBV7-3 to TRBJ2-1; 7 bases are a match to TRBD2. This CDR3 is built from 15 residues. V gave up 0 bases and J gave up 4 bases; unmatched junction bases: 3. Per germline, CDR1 SGHTA and CDR2 FQGTGA. The CDR3 protein is CASSLTAGVYNEQFF. The DNA of the CDR3 is TGTGCCAGCAGCTTAACGGCGGGGGTGTACAATGAGCAGTTCTTC.

The chain links TRBV5-1 to TRBJ2-1, with D possibly TRBD1 on 5 matching bases. Looked up from germline, CDR1 is SGHRS and CDR2 is YFSETQ. The V gene lost 2 bases and the J gene lost 0 bases, with 9 bases spanning the gap. This CDR3 is 15 amino acids long. CDR3 in amino acids: CASSFRASSYNEQFF. CDR3 nucleotide sequence: TGCGCCAGCAGCTTCAGGGCTTCCTCCTACAATGAGCAGTTCTTC.

V gene TRBV2 combines with J gene TRBJ2-2, with 12 bases that match TRBD2. This CDR3 is built from 15 residues. V was clipped by 5 bases and J by 4 bases; unmatched bases: 2. Looked up from germline, CDR1 is SNHLY and CDR2 is FYNNEI. Here the CDR3 reads CASSTTSGSTGELFF. CDR3 DNA sequence: TGTGCCAGCAGTACGACTAGCGGGAGCACCGGGGAGCTGTTTTTT.

This clone is a singleton in its sample. This sequence joins TRBV4-1 and TRBJ2-1; 8 bases are shared with TRBD2. The V segment lost 2 bases and the J segment 5 bases; nucleotides outside the gene matches: 14. Germline V lookup: CDR1 MGHRA, CDR2 YSYEKL. The CDR3 loop spans 18 amino acids. In DNA, the CDR3 is TGCGCCAGCAGCCAACCTACCGGGGGGGCCCGGTTCGACAATGAGCAGTTCTTC. This gives the protein CASSQPTGGARFDNEQFF.

The chain employs TRBV2 and TRBJ1-5; 8 bases fit TRBD1. This CDR3 is 15 amino acids long. J gave up 2 bases and V 2 bases, and 2 bases lay outside the gene matches. Germline CDR1 and CDR2: SNHLY and FYNNEI. Here the CDR3 reads CASSEWGQGNQPQHF. The CDR3, as DNA: TGTGCCAGCAGTGAATGGGGACAGGGCAATCAGCCCCAGCATTTT.

The rearrangement links TRBV5-8 to TRBJ2-2; D unresolved. Germline V gives CDR1 SGHTS, CDR2 YDEGEE. V lost 4 bases and J 7 bases, leaving 11 bases between the germline ends. There are 13 residues in the CDR3. The CDR3 loop is CASSRIRVGELFF. The CDR3 DNA is TGTGCCAGCAGCCGTATAAGGGTCGGGGAGCTGTTTTTT. Full variable domain (missing parts from reference TRBV5-8 and TRBJ2-2): EAGVTQSPTHLIKTRGQQATLRCSPISGHTSVYWYQQALGLGLQFLLWYDEGEERNRGNFPPRFSGRQFPNYSSELNVNALELEDSALYLCASSRIRVGELFFGEGSRLTVL.

The V and J genes are TRBV7-9 and TRBJ2-2, with TRBD1 identical over 8 bases. V was pared by 5 bases and J by 0 bases, with 8 bases of the junction left unmatched. The CDR3 runs to 17 residues. CDR1 is SEHNR, CDR2 FQNEAQ, per germline (reference sequence). The CDR3 spells CASSTRQGHSNTGELFF. The CDR3, as DNA: TGTGCCAGCAGCACCCGACAGGGGCATTCGAACACCGGGGAGCTGTTTTTT.

A single count supports this clone. The chain has TRBV6-6 and TRBJ1-3, with D possibly matching TRBD1 (6 bases). The V end was cut by 4 bases, the J end by 0 bases, with 13 bases between. CDR1 MNHNY and CDR2 SVGAGI come from the germline V gene (reference sequence). The CDR3 runs 16 residues. The CDR3 DNA sequence: TGTGCCAGCAGTTCCCTAGGACAGCTCTCTGGAAACACCATATATTTT. This encodes CASSSLGQLSGNTIYF.

This clone was seen just once. Additional DNA sequences in this sample encode the identical CDR3. The genes are TRBV5-1 and TRBJ2-3; 9 positions agree with TRBD1. This CDR3 spans 15 amino acids. Trimming cost V 4 bases and J 3 bases; bases outside gene matches: 6. Per the germline V gene, CDR1 is SGHRS and CDR2 is YFSETQ. DNA of the CDR3: TGCGCCAGCAGCCCGGACAGGGGTTTAACAGATACGCAGTATTTT. Protein sequence: CASSPDRGLTDTQYF.

The V call is TRBV10-3, the J call TRBJ2-3; possibly TRBD2 for D (6 bases). Germline V CDR1 and CDR2: ENHRY, SYGVKD. V was pared by 7 bases and J by 0 bases, with 17 bases between. This CDR3 is 16 amino acids long. This CDR3 is CAINFNSGASTDTQYF. The CDR3 DNA reads TGTGCCATCAACTTCAATAGCGGAGCTAGCACAGATACGCAGTATTTT.

The V gene is TRBV29-1, the J gene TRBJ1-4; D is unclear. The germline CDR1 and CDR2 sequences are SQVTM and ANQGSEA. Trimming pared 4 bases from V and 5 bases from J, leaving 5 bases between. This CDR3 region has 11 residues. This CDR3 is CSVARNEKLFF. CDR3 in DNA: TGCAGCGTTGCCAGAAATGAAAAACTGTTTTTT.

The J gene is TRBJ2-2, the V gene TRBV5-1, with TRBD2 matching over 7 bases. Germline CDR1 and CDR2: SGHRS and YFSETQ. The CDR3 is 15 amino acids. The V and J ends lost 6 bases and 2 bases, in that order; junction bases with no gene match: 7. DNA of the CDR3: TGCGCCAGCACCTTCCCGGGGGGAAACACCGGGGAGCTGTTTTTT. Protein product: CASTFPGGNTGELFF.

This chain links TRBV20-1 with TRBJ2-1; D is possibly TRBD2 (5 bases). Trimming shortened V by 6 bases and J by 7 bases, and 10 bases separated the two germline ends. The length of the CDR3 is 11 residues. Germline lookup yields CDR1 DFQATT and CDR2 SNEGSKA (reference sequence). CDR3 sequence: CSADLANEQFF. The DNA for the CDR3 is TGCAGTGCAGATTTAGCGAATGAGCAGTTCTTC.

Here the CDR3 DNA reads TGCAGCGTTGTCTTGTATGAGCAGTTCTTC. It encodes CSVVLYEQFF. This chain joins TRBV29-1 and TRBJ2-1; D gene ambiguous. The V gene lost 4 bases and the J gene lost 8 bases, with 6 bases spanning the gap. Germline CDR1 and CDR2: SQVTM and ANQGSEA. The CDR3 extends over 10 amino acids.

J is TRBJ1-4 and V is TRBV13; D gene unclear. V lost 0 bases and J lost 5, with 10 bases in between. CDR1 and CDR2 from the germline V gene are PRHDT and FYEKMQ (reference sequence). CDR3 length: 15 residues. The CDR3 loop is CASSLGGHGNEKLFF. CDR3 DNA sequence: TGTGCCAGCAGCTTAGGAGGCCACGGGAATGAAAAACTGTTTTTT.

The chain combines TRBV18 with TRBJ1-4; a weak D match, TRBD1 (6 bases). The V gene lost 3 bases and the J gene lost 8 bases, with 22 bases spanning the gap. The CDR3 consists of 17 residues. CDR1 is KGHSH, CDR2 LQKENI, per germline. CDR3 sequence reads: CASSPTFTGTTGEKLFF. CDR3 nucleotide sequence: TGTGCCAGCTCACCTACCTTTACCGGGACAACTGGCGAAAAACTGTTTTTT.

As to this clone: The sample has other DNA sequences that encode this CDR3 too. V usage is TRBV28 and J usage is TRBJ2-5; 10 bases align to TRBD1. CDR1 is MDHEN, CDR2 SYDVKM, per germline. The CDR3 is 16 residues long. The J segment lost 5 bases and the V segment lost 2 bases, leaving 8 bases of the junction unmatched. The CDR3: CASSLLGTGVRETQYF. The CDR3 DNA follows: TGTGCCAGCAGTTTACTTGGGACAGGGGTTCGGGAGACCCAGTACTTC.

The J gene is TRBJ1-4, the V gene TRBV30; D is perhaps TRBD1 (6 bases). CDR3 length: 17 amino acids. The V end lost 3 bases, the J end lost 7 bases, and 24 bases lay between the germline ends. Germline V gene lookup returns CDR1 GTSNPN and CDR2 SVGIG (reference sequence). The CDR3 region is CAWSKKKPRGAGEKLFF. The DNA of the CDR3 is TGTGCCTGGAGCAAAAAAAAGCCGCGGGGGGCGGGTGAAAAACTGTTTTTT.